The subject of this entry is one T cell receptor beta chain. The sample originates from a study of blood T cell repertoires in COVID-19. Across the whole study: Material from acute and convalescent COVID-19 was sourced from the United States, Italy and Spain. In each case, the material was cDNA or gDNA derived from T cells, B-cell-depleted T cells, or PBMCs.

CDR3 length: 16 amino acids. As processed by the authors: By means of reference gene primer amplification, nucleated cell counts were estimated. This table comes from immunoSEQ multiplex PCR, and its TCRdb copy is limited to in-frame clones, with some not included. V and J calls and clone size come straight from that table; D and trimming were deduced from the DNA. The sample has 130,000 to 150,000 clones, about 79% seen once. Specimen: peripheral blood. The TCR was taken from a woman of 80 years or more with acute or convalescent COVID-19. The gene calls are TRBV21-1 and TRBJ1-5. TRBV21-1 is designated a pseudogene. The CDR3: CASSTDAGGFSQPQHF. The CDR3 nucleotides read TGTGCCAGCAGCACCGATGCGGGGGGCTTTAGTCAGCCCCAGCATTTT.